Listed here are 5 T cell receptor beta chains from one sample, sequenced in a study of cytomegalovirus exposure and HLA in healthy donors. Primers included in the PCR were 60 Vbeta and 13 Jbeta primers. Assay used: immunoSEQ multiplex PCR; TCRdb lists only in-frame clones, some missing. The sample records 120,000 or so clones, about 86% being singletons. The sample taken for sequencing was PBMCs. The receptors stem from a man in his forties in good health and CMV-seronegative.

The chain carries TRBV30 and TRBJ2-7; TRBD1 agrees at 8 bases. This CDR3 is built from 14 residues. With V trimmed by 1 base and J by 1 base, 3 bases remained unmatched. Germline V CDR1 and CDR2: GTSNPN, SVGIG (reference sequence). The CDR3 coding sequence is TGTGCCTGGAGTGAAACAGGGGGATCCTACGAGCAGTACTTC. It encodes CAWSETGGSYEQYF.

V and J are TRBV29-1 and TRBJ1-6; no firm D call. In germline, CDR1 is SQVTM, CDR2 ANQGSEA. This CDR3 has 15 amino acids. V gave up 6 bases and J gave up 7 bases, with 19 bases separating them. In nucleotides, the CDR3 is TGCAGCGTCCGCGAGAGGGCCTCTGGGAATTCACCCCTCCACTTT. This sequence encodes CSVRERASGNSPLHF.

The rearrangement joins TRBV7-2 to TRBJ1-2, with 10 bases fitting TRBD1. The CDR3 covers 14 residues. From germline, CDR1 is SGHTA and CDR2 FQGNSA. Trimming at V came to 5 bases and at J to 5 bases, leaving 5 bases not matched to a gene. The CDR3 DNA follows: TGTGCCAGCAGCCGAAGGGGACAGGGGTATGGCTACACCTTC. The encoded protein is CASSRRGQGYGYTF.

The sample holds a few counts of this clone. The CDR3 loop reads CASSEYTRNRGETQYF. DNA of the CDR3: TGTGCCAGCAGTGAATATACTAGAAACCGAGGGGAGACCCAGTACTTC. This sequence joins TRBV25-1 and TRBJ2-5, with a possible D match to TRBD2 (5 bases). V lost 0 bases and J lost 5, with 16 bases in between. Germline V lookup: CDR1 MGHDK, CDR2 SYGVNS. This CDR3 has 16 amino acids.

The CDR3 DNA sequence: TGTGCCAGCAGCAGAGGGAATGCAGGGGCTGGAAACACCATATATTTT. Its protein product is CASSRGNAGAGNTIYF. The chain is built from TRBV6-6 and TRBJ1-3, with D possibly matching TRBD1 (6 bases). Germline V lookup: CDR1 MNHNY, CDR2 SVGAGI (reference sequence). V lost 6 bases and J 2 bases, leaving 17 bases between the germline ends. The length of the CDR3 is 16 residues.